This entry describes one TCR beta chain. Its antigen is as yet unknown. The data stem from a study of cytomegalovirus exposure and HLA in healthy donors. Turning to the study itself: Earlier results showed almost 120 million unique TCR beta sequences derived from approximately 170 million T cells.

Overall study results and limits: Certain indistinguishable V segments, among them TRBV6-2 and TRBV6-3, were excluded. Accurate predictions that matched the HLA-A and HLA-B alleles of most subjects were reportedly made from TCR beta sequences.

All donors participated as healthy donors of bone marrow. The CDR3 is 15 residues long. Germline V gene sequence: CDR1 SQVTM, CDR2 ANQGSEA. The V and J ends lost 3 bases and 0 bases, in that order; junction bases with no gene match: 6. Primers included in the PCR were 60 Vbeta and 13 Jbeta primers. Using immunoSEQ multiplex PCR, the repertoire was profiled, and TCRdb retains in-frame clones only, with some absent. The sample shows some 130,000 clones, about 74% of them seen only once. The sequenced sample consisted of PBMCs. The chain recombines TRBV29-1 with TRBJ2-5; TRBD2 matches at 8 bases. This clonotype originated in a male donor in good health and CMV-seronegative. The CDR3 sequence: CSVESAGVYQETQYF. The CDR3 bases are TGCAGCGTTGAGTCAGCGGGAGTATACCAAGAGACCCAGTACTTC.